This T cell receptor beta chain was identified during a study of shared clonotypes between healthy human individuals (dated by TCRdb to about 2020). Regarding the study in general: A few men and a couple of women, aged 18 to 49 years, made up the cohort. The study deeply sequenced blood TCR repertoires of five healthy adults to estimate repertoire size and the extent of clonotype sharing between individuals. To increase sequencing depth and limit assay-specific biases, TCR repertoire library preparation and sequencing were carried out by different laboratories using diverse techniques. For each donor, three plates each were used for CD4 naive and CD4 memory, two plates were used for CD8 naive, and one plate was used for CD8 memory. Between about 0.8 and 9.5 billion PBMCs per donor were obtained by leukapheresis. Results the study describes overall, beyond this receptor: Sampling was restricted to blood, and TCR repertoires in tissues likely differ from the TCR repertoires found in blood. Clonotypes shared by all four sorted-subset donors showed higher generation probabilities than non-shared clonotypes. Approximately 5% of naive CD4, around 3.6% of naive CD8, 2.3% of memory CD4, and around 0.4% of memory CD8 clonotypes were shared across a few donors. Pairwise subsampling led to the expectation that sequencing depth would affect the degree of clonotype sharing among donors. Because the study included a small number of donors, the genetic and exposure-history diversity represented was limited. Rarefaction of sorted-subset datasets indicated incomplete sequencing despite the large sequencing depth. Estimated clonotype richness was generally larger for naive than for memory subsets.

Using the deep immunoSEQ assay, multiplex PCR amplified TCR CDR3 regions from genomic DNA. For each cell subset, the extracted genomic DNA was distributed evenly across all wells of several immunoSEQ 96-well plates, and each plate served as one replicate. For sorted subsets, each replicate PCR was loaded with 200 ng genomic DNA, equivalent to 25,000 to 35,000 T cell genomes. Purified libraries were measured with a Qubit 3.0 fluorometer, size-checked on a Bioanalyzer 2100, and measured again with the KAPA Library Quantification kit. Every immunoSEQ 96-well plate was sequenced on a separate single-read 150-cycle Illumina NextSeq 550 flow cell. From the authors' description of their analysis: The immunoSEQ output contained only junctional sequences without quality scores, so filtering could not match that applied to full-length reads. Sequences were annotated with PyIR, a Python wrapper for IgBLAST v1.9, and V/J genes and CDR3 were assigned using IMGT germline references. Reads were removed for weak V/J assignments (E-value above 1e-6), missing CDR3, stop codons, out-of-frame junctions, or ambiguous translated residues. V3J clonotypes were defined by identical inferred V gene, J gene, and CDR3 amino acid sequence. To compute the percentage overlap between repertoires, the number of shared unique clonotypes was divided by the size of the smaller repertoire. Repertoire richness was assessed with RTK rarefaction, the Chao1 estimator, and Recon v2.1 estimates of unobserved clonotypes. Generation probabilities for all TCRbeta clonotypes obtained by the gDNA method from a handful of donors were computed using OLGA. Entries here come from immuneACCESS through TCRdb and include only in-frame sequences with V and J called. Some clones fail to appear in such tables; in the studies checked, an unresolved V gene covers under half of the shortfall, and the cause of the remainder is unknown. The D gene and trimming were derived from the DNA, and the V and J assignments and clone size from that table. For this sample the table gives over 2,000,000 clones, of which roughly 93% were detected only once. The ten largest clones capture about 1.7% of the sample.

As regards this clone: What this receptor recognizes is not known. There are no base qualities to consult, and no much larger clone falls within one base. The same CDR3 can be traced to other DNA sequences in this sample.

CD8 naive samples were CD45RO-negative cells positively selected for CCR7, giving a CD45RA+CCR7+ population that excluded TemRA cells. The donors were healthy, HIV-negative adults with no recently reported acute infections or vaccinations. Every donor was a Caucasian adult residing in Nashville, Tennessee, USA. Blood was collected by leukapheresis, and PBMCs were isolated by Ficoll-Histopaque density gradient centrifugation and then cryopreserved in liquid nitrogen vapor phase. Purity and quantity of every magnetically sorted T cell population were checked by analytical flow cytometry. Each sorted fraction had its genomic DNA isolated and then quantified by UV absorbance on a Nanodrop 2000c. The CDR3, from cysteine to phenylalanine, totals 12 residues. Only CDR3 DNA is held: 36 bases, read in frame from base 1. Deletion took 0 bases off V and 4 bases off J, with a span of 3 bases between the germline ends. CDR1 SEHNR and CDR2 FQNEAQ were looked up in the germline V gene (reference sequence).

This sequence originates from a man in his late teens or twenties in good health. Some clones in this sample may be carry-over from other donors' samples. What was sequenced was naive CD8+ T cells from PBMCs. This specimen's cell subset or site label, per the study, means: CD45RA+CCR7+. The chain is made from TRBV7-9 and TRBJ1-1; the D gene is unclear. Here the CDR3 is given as CASSLAGTEAFF. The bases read TGTGCCAGCAGCTTAGCGGGCACTGAAGCTTTCTTT.